This TCR beta chain was sequenced for a study of CD8 T cells in Susac syndrome. Negative isolation was used for CD8+ and CD4+ T cells, and FACS enrichment was applied to TEMRA cells. CDR1 DFQATT and CDR2 SNEGSKA come from the germline V gene (reference sequence). V was clipped by 5 bases and J by 0 bases, with 23 bases between them. CDR3 size: 18 residues. This clonotype was counted a single time. RNA was extracted with the RNeasy kit, and a quantity of roughly 0.45 to 1 ug was reverse transcribed using random hexamers. Each CDR3 protein is one row after TCRdb ran MiXCR on the immunoSEQ multiplex PCR reads. The data contain about 150,000 distinct CDR3 sequences, approximately 93% of them singletons.

The receptor was isolated from a human donor with multiple sclerosis. Input material: CD8+ T cells from PBMCs. V usage is TRBV20-1 and J usage is TRBJ2-1; D gene ambiguous. Written as DNA, the CDR3 is TGCAGTGCTCTAGAAAACCAATACCCCAAAAGCTCCTACAATGAGCAGTTCTTC. This codes for CSALENQYPKSSYNEQFF.